Listed below are T cell receptor beta chains from one sample, sequenced in a study of T cells in Graves' hyperthyroidism and ophthalmopathy. TCRdb re-called the multiplex PCR reads through MiXCR, storing one row per CDR3 protein. The sample shows 300,000 to 450,000 distinct CDR3 sequences, about a sixth of them seen only once. Sequencing input: blood. Every receptor here comes from a woman aged 25-40 years with Graves' hyperthyroidism that later progressed to Graves' ophthalmopathy. Each CDR3 is given with its conserved first and last residue. The D gene is left open where the match is weak. Part of the rows lack a size; the others show once, few, many or a class for expanded clones.

V: TRBV2; size: many; D: -; J: TRBJ2-5; CDR3: CASREEDWQETQYF; DNA: TGTGCCAGCAGGGAGGAAGACTGGCAAGAGACCCAGTACTTC
V: TRBV6-1; size: many; D: -; J: TRBJ1-2; CDR3: CASSEQYGTAYGYTF; DNA: TGTGCCAGCAGTGAACAATACGGGACTGCTTATGGCTACACCTTC
V: TRBV25-1; size: -; D: TRBD1; J: TRBJ2-7; CDR3: CASSRLQGAKYEQYF; DNA: TGTGCCAGCAGCAGACTGCAGGGGGCTAAGTACGAGCAGTACTTC
V: TRBV27; size: many; D: -; J: TRBJ2-5; CDR3: CASRPRAEGGGLETQYF; DNA: TGTGCCAGCAGACCACGTGCGGAGGGTGGGGGCTTGGAGACCCAGTACTTC
V: TRBV2; size: -; D: TRBD2; J: TRBJ2-7; CDR3: CASRSGVGRASSYEQYF; DNA: TGTGCCAGCAGGAGTGGGGTAGGGAGGGCGAGCTCCTACGAGCAGTACTTC
V: TRBV29-1; size: many; D: -; J: TRBJ1-1; CDR3: CSVDLAGVSNTEAFF; DNA: TGCAGCGTTGACCTTGCGGGGGTCTCGAACACTGAAGCTTTCTTT
V: TRBV10-3; size: -; D: -; J: TRBJ1-5; CDR3: CAIAPAAGGTQPQHF; DNA: TGTGCCATCGCCCCCGCGGCTGGAGGGACTCAGCCCCAGCATTTT
V: TRBV11-2; size: many; D: TRBD2; J: TRBJ2-1; CDR3: CASCDHPGGEQFF; DNA: TGTGCCAGCTGCGATCACCCGGGGGGTGAGCAGTTCTTC
V: TRBV20-1; size: many; D: -; J: TRBJ2-1; CDR3: CSARDSRYEQFF; DNA: TGCAGTGCTAGAGATTCGAGGTATGAGCAGTTCTTC
V: TRBV9; size: -; D: TRBD2; J: TRBJ2-3; CDR3: CASSVRTSGGWGSQYF; DNA: TGTGCCAGCAGCGTTCGGACTAGCGGGGGCTGGGGATCGCAGTATTTT
V: TRBV7-2; size: many; D: -; J: TRBJ1-1; CDR3: CASSLNTLNTEAFF; DNA: TGTGCCAGCAGCTTAAACACCCTGAACACTGAAGCTTTCTTT
V: TRBV2; size: -; D: TRBD1; J: TRBJ1-1; CDR3: CASRGQLNTEASF; DNA: TGTGCCAGCCGGGGACAGTTGAACACTGAAGCTTCCTTT
V: TRBV3-1; size: few; D: -; J: TRBJ2-7; CDR3: CASSRTEGSYEQYF; DNA: TGTGCCAGCAGCCGGACAGAGGGCTCCTACGAGCAGTACTTC
V: TRBV30; size: many; D: -; J: TRBJ1-2; CDR3: CAWSLSPGLYGYTF; DNA: TGTGCCTGGAGTCTCTCCCCAGGACTTTATGGCTACACCTTC
V: TRBV20-1; size: many; D: TRBD2; J: TRBJ2-1; CDR3: CSARLADNEQFF; DNA: TGCAGTGCTAGACTAGCGGACAATGAGCAGTTCTTC
V: TRBV2; size: few; D: TRBD2; J: TRBJ2-5; CDR3: CASSYTSGPFETQYF; DNA: TGTGCCAGCAGTTACACTAGCGGACCCTTTGAGACCCAGTACTTC
V: TRBV4-2; size: -; D: TRBD2; J: TRBJ2-1; CDR3: CASSQGAGGRNEQFF; DNA: TGTGCCAGCAGCCAAGGGGCGGGGGGGCGAAATGAGCAGTTCTTC
V: TRBV2; size: many; D: -; J: TRBJ2-7; CDR3: CASSEGRGLYEQYF; DNA: TGTGCCAGCAGTGAAGGCAGGGGTCTATACGAGCAGTACTTC
V: TRBV28; size: -; D: TRBD1; J: TRBJ1-5; CDR3: CASSLSDRGDQPQHF; DNA: TGTGCCAGCAGTTTATCGGACAGGGGGGATCAGCCCCAGCATTTT
V: TRBV27; size: many; D: -; J: TRBJ2-7; CDR3: CASSLLPGPYEQYF; DNA: TGTGCCAGCAGTTTATTGCCAGGGCCTTACGAGCAGTACTTC
V: TRBV11-2; size: many; D: TRBD1; J: TRBJ2-7; CDR3: CASSLDRGFEQYF; DNA: TGTGCCAGCAGTTTGGACAGGGGTTTCGAGCAGTACTTC
V: TRBV11-3; size: -; D: TRBD2; J: TRBJ2-7; CDR3: CASRGLAGGSSYEQYF; DNA: TGTGCCAGCAGAGGACTAGCGGGAGGGAGCTCCTACGAGCAGTACTTC
V: TRBV12-3/TRBV12-4; size: -; D: -; J: TRBJ2-6; CDR3: CASSSQQGWANVLTF; DNA: TGTGCCAGCAGCTCCCAGCAGGGCTGGGCCAACGTCCTGACTTTC
V: TRBV28; size: many; D: TRBD2; J: TRBJ2-2; CDR3: CASSSLLGTSGDNTGELFF; DNA: TGTGCCAGCAGTTCCCTCTTAGGGACTAGCGGGGACAACACCGGGGAGCTGTTTTTT
V: TRBV20-1; size: -; D: -; J: TRBJ1-2; CDR3: CSARHSYGYTF; DNA: TGCAGTGCTAGACATTCCTATGGCTACACCTTC
V: TRBV4-1; size: many; D: -; J: TRBJ2-2; CDR3: CASSQAGANTGELFF; DNA: TGCGCCAGCAGCCAAGCGGGGGCGAACACCGGGGAGCTGTTTTTT
V: TRBV30; size: -; D: TRBD1; J: TRBJ1-1; CDR3: CAWRQGHTEAFF; DNA: TGTGCCTGGCGACAGGGGCACACTGAAGCTTTCTTT
V: TRBV7-9; size: few; D: TRBD1; J: TRBJ1-4; CDR3: CASGTGFYEKLFF; DNA: TGTGCCAGCGGGACAGGGTTTTATGAAAAACTGTTTTTT
V: TRBV20-1; size: many; D: -; J: TRBJ2-7; CDR3: CSAGSKIAASSYEQYF; DNA: TGCAGTGCTGGTTCAAAGATTGCGGCTAGCTCCTACGAGCAGTACTTC
V: TRBV15; size: many; D: -; J: TRBJ1-6; CDR3: CATSRDRSVGDSPLHF; DNA: TGTGCCACCAGCAGAGATAGGAGTGTCGGGGATTCACCCCTCCACTTT
V: TRBV28; size: many; D: TRBD2; J: TRBJ2-2; CDR3: CASSIGAGVVIGELFF; DNA: TGTGCCAGCAGTATAGGGGCGGGAGTGGTGATCGGGGAGCTGTTTTTT
V: TRBV30; size: many; D: -; J: TRBJ1-5; CDR3: CAWSRDVNQPQHF; DNA: TGTGCCTGGAGCCGGGACGTTAATCAGCCCCAGCATTTT
V: TRBV6-1; size: many; D: TRBD2; J: TRBJ2-1; CDR3: CASSSSGGAGLAGGGSYNEQFF; DNA: TGTGCCAGCAGTTCCTCAGGGGGCGCAGGACTAGCGGGAGGAGGATCCTACAATGAGCAGTTCTTC
V: TRBV12-3/TRBV12-4; size: many; D: TRBD2; J: TRBJ2-5; CDR3: CASSLPPGLVKNF; DNA: TGTGCCAGCAGTTTACCCCCGGGACTAGTTAAAAACTTC
V: TRBV2; size: -; D: -; J: TRBJ1-1; CDR3: CASSEALAGKNTEAFF; DNA: TGTGCCAGCAGTGAAGCGCTTGCAGGGAAGAACACTGAAGCTTTCTTT
V: TRBV20-1; size: many; D: -; J: TRBJ2-3; CDR3: CSAPRLAWRADTQYF; DNA: TGCAGTGCGCCCCGGCTCGCATGGCGAGCAGATACGCAGTATTTT
V: TRBV12-3/TRBV12-4; size: many; D: -; J: TRBJ2-7; CDR3: CASSFGTPSYEQYF; DNA: TGTGCCAGCAGCTTCGGGACACCCTCCTACGAGCAGTACTTC
V: TRBV11-2; size: -; D: TRBD2; J: TRBJ2-5; CDR3: CASSSTSGGGWETQYF; DNA: TGTGCCAGCAGCTCGACAAGCGGGGGGGGATGGGAGACCCAGTACTTC
V: TRBV2; size: many; D: -; J: TRBJ2-7; CDR3: CASSESHEQYF; DNA: TGTGCCAGCAGTGAGTCCCACGAGCAGTACTTC